This T cell receptor (beta chain) was recovered during a study of cytomegalovirus exposure and HLA in healthy donors. Study-wide context: Earlier results showed roughly 120 million unique TCR beta sequences derived from roughly 180 million T cells.

Worth noting for this clone: The target antigen is unknown.

Germline assignment: CDR1 MDHEN and CDR2 SYDVKM. This CDR3 is 13 amino acids long. V was clipped by 3 bases and J by 8 bases, with 11 bases between them. Regarding the study as a whole: Immune exposure data for these donors was limited to CMV serostatus. In a later analysis, TCR beta V- and J-gene trimming showed a link to a missense DCLRE1C variant.

PCR employed 60 Vbeta and 13 Jbeta primers. Original methodology: Around 80 million unique TCR beta chains, approximately 11 million of them shared, were counted by a later analysis. Measured with immunoSEQ multiplex PCR; TCRdb has only the in-frame clones, and not every one. The DNA gave D and trimming, while V, J and clone size come from that table. The table has more than 85,000 clones, over 9.5% seen once. The sequenced sample consisted of PBMCs. This receptor was identified in a man aged 40-50 years in good health and CMV-seropositive. The rearrangement uses TRBV28 and TRBJ2-1; D gene ambiguous. CDR3 amino acids: CASSFLSGDEQFF. As DNA, the CDR3 is TGTGCCAGCAGTTTTTTGTCCGGAGATGAGCAGTTCTTC.